This paragraph covers one T cell receptor beta chain sequence. The data were taken from a study of regulatory T cells in long-lasting Graves disease. Time point denoted: persistent/refractory GD, antithyroid drugs over 5 years with positive TRAb. PBMC RNA was the source of the TCR library. This CDR3 contains 15 residues. V lost 11 bases, J lost 0 bases, and 9 bases stayed unmatched. Germline assignment: CDR1 WNHNN and CDR2 SYGVQD (reference sequence). Libraries of TCR beta came from iRepertoire HTBI primers plus Arm-PCR of CDR3 regions. TCRdb recomputed calls from the multiplex PCR reads with MiXCR, one row per CDR3 protein. The sample contains 300,000 to 500,000 distinct CDR3 sequences, under 25% of which appear only once.

The clonotype originates from a female donor with Graves disease. Sequenced material: peripheral blood mononuclear cells (PBMCs), taken when the disease was refractory, from a patient treated with antithyroid drugs. V gene TRBV10-1 combines with J gene TRBJ1-3, with 8 positions matching TRBD1. The CDR3 nucleotides read TGCGCCCTGACAGGGGACAGTGCCTCTGGAAACACCATATATTTT. Its protein product is CALTGDSASGNTIYF.